Listed below are T cell receptor beta chains from one sample, sequenced in a study of EBV T-cell therapy then PD-1 blockade in nasopharyngeal carcinoma. For these TCRs, the target antigens are not known. Produced via immunoSEQ multiplex PCR; TCRdb's table is partial and in-frame only. The repertoire includes over 15,000 clones, roughly 83% of them detected once, and about a third sits in the top ten. The source material was CD8+ T cells from blood, sampled at day 33 from a patient whose treatment included autologous EBV-specific T cells and nivolumab. The source of these receptors is a man between 40 and 49 years old with nasopharyngeal carcinoma. Both conserved end residues are part of each CDR3. Clone size is given for some rows only: seen once, a few or many times, or a class if the clone is expanded.

CDR3: CASRGDSESGELFF
size: .
J: TRBJ2-2
V: TRBV6-5

CDR3: CASSSGGNSPLHF
size: few
J: TRBJ1-6
V: TRBV13

CDR3: CASSSDRSSTDTQYF
size: few
J: TRBJ2-3
V: TRBV7-9

CDR3: CASSKRTGNTEAFF
size: .
J: TRBJ1-1
V: TRBV9

CDR3: CASSQLRDSSYEQYF
size: .
J: TRBJ2-7
V: TRBV4-2

CDR3: CASSLQGYTEAFF
size: .
J: TRBJ1-1
V: TRBV5-4

CDR3: CASSEGQFSNQPQHF
size: .
J: TRBJ1-5
V: TRBV6-1

CDR3: CASSSRDSRGYEQYF
size: .
J: TRBJ2-7
V: TRBV6-6

CDR3: CASSPYKGQKNTEAFF
size: .
J: TRBJ1-1
V: TRBV7-7

CDR3: CASSLAGSRGFF
size: once
J: TRBJ1-1
V: TRBV12-3/TRBV12-4

CDR3: CAISDREYGYTF
size: few
J: TRBJ1-2
V: TRBV10-3

CDR3: CASSVGGNTGELFF
size: .
J: TRBJ2-2
V: TRBV9

CDR3: CAWSPPGELFF
size: .
J: TRBJ2-2
V: TRBV30

CDR3: CASSLASGVEQYF
size: .
J: TRBJ2-7
V: TRBV7-8

CDR3: CSVVGNWGSSYNEQFF
size: .
J: TRBJ2-1
V: TRBV29-1

CDR3: CASSQETQYF
size: .
J: TRBJ2-5
V: TRBV16

CDR3: CASSFGGVEIMPQHF
size: .
J: TRBJ1-5
V: TRBV28

CDR3: CSASWGAEQYF
size: .
J: TRBJ2-7
V: TRBV20-1

CDR3: CASSGQEDNSPLHF
size: once
J: TRBJ1-6
V: TRBV6-2/TRBV6-3

CDR3: CATSRDWRGTNTEAFF
size: .
J: TRBJ1-1
V: TRBV15

CDR3: CASSYSASGGQDEQYF
size: .
J: TRBJ2-7
V: TRBV6-2/TRBV6-3

CDR3: CASNRQGGSYGYTF
size: .
J: TRBJ1-2
V: TRBV6-5

CDR3: CASSTSGGAWNEQFF
size: once
J: TRBJ2-1
V: TRBV28

CDR3: CASSYGTDLYEQYF
size: .
J: TRBJ2-7
V: TRBV6-5

CDR3: CASSEVGGQGEKLFF
size: .
J: TRBJ1-4
V: TRBV6-1

CDR3: CASSYGRGELFF
size: .
J: TRBJ2-2
V: TRBV6-5

CDR3: CASSDREAGGYTF
size: .
J: TRBJ1-2
V: TRBV6-4

CDR3: CASSQDAWTGTENIQYF
size: once
J: TRBJ2-4
V: TRBV4-1

CDR3: CASSLGGWRGGEETQYF
size: .
J: TRBJ2-5
V: TRBV7-2

CDR3: CASSQDGTAIGYTF
size: .
J: TRBJ1-2
V: TRBV4-2

CDR3: CASSSVIGDREDTQYF
size: .
J: TRBJ2-3
V: TRBV6-2/TRBV6-3